This T cell receptor beta chain originates from a study of cytomegalovirus exposure and HLA in healthy donors. PCR primers comprised 60 Vbeta and 13 Jbeta primers. Assay used: immunoSEQ multiplex PCR; TCRdb lists only in-frame clones, some missing. Among under 150,000 clones listed, around two thirds were seen once. Study results and caveats: Across donors, sequencing depth was assumed by presence/absence analyses to be roughly uniform.

With respect to this clone: Its specificity is unknown.

The source material was PBMCs. This TCR was recovered from a woman aged 35 to 49 in good health and CMV-seropositive.

This CDR3 reads CSARATTEQYF. CDR3 coding DNA: TGCAGTGCTAGAGCGACTACCGAGCAGTACTTC. The chain uses TRBV20-1 and TRBJ2-7, with D possibly being TRBD2 (5 bases). CDR3 size: 11 residues. The germline V and J ends were trimmed by 1 base and 6 bases, with 7 bases remaining between them. CDR1 DFQATT and CDR2 SNEGSKA come from the germline V gene (reference sequence).